These T cell receptor beta chains were read from a single sample in a study of blood T cell repertoires in COVID-19. Method: immunoSEQ multiplex PCR; TCRdb's copy keeps in-frame clones and lacks some. The table shows approximately 380,000 clones, with just over 90% occurring only once. The source material was PBMCs or T cells enriched from blood (not recorded which). All receptors derive from a middle-aged woman who had been exposed to COVID-19. CDR3s include the opening cysteine and the closing phenylalanine or tryptophan. A D gene is named only where the DNA matches it firmly. Where a row states a size, it is once, few, many or the class of an expanded clone; other rows omit it.

NA	TRBV19	TRBJ1-1	TRBD1	TGTGCCAGTAGTCACGACAGGGTGAACACTGAAGCTTTCTTT	CASSHDRVNTEAFF
NA	TRBV5-8	TRBJ1-4	TRBD1	TGTGCCAGCAGCGCCTCTCTTACAGGGGCGCAACTGTTTTTT	CASSASLTGAQLFF
NA	TRBV4-1	TRBJ2-3	TRBD2	TGCGCCAGCAGCCAATCCAGCGGGAGGGCCTCAGATACGCAGTATTTT	CASSQSSGRASDTQYF
NA	TRBV2	TRBJ1-3	NA	TGTGCCAGCAGTGAAGCACGGCAGGGGAGCTCTGGAAACACCATATATTTT	CASSEARQGSSGNTIYF
NA	TRBV4-2	TRBJ2-6	NA	TGTGCCAGCAGCCAGGCTACTAGCCGTCACTCTGGGGCCAACGTCCTGACTTTC	CASSQATSRHSGANVLTF
NA	TRBV12-5	TRBJ2-7	TRBD2	TGTGCTAGTGGTTTGACTAGCGGGGAGTCCTACGAGCAGTACTTC	CASGLTSGESYEQYF
NA	TRBV9	TRBJ1-2	NA	TGTGCCAGCAGCGACAGGATGGGCTACACCTTC	CASSDRMGYTF
once	TRBV11-3	TRBJ2-3	NA	TGTGCCAGCAGCTCGGGGTCTACGAGAAAAGATACGCAGTATTTT	CASSSGSTRKDTQYF
NA	TRBV7-9	TRBJ2-3	TRBD2	TGTGCCAGCACCCCCCCGTCGGGGGGACTAGCGGGAGCGGCCCATACGCAGTATTTT	CASTPPSGGLAGAAHTQYF
NA	TRBV28	TRBJ2-1	TRBD1	TGTGCCAGCAGTTCTAGAGGACAGGGAGGCGATGAGCAGTTCTTC	CASSSRGQGGDEQFF
NA	TRBV9	TRBJ2-7	TRBD2	TGTGCCAGCAGCGAGGGGTTTGGGACTAGCGGGATTACCTACGAGCAGTACTTC	CASSEGFGTSGITYEQYF
once	TRBV2	TRBJ1-5	TRBD1	TGTGCCAGCAGGAGGGACAGAAGGCCCTTCTCTAGCAATCAGCCCCAGCATTTT	CASRRDRRPFSSNQPQHF
NA	TRBV27	TRBJ1-4	NA	TGTGCCAGCAGCCCCTCGTATAATGAAAAACTGTTTTTT	CASSPSYNEKLFF
few	TRBV23-1	TRBJ1-2	NA	TGCGCCAGCAGTCTCAGGGGCCCAGATTATGGCTACACCTTC	CASSLRGPDYGYTF
NA	TRBV19	TRBJ1-4	NA	TGTGCCAGTAGTATTAAGGGGGATATATATGAAAAACTGTTTTTT	CASSIKGDIYEKLFF
NA	TRBV2	TRBJ2-2	NA	TGTGCCAGCAGCGGAGGGGCCGGGGAGCTGTTTTTT	CASSGGAGELFF
NA	TRBV25-1	TRBJ2-1	TRBD2	TGTGCCAGCAGCTCGACTAGCGGGGGGGCCAGGGGGCAGTTCTTC	CASSSTSGGARGQFF
NA	TRBV10-3	TRBJ1-5	NA	TGTGCCATCAGTGAGAGGGACACGGGCAATCAGCCCCAGCATTTT	CAISERDTGNQPQHF
NA	TRBV6-7	TRBJ1-2	NA	TGTGCCAGCAGTTACTCCGAACAGGGACGGTATGGCTACACCTTC	CASSYSEQGRYGYTF
NA	TRBV21-1	TRBJ1-2	NA	TGTGCCAGCAGCTCACGGGGGGGGATTTATGGCTACACCTTC	CASSSRGGIYGYTF
NA	TRBV2	TRBJ1-5	TRBD1	TGTGCCAGCCTAGGGGGCTCCTATAGCAATCAGCCCCAGCATTTT	CASLGGSYSNQPQHF
NA	TRBV13	TRBJ1-2	TRBD1	TGTGCCAGCAGCTTGGGACAGAGTCGTGGCTACACCTTC	CASSLGQSRGYTF